Following are 32 T cell receptor beta chains from one sample sequenced in a study of T cell repertoires in aging, cancer and after chemotherapy. A mixed TRB-A/B primer pool amplified rearranged TRB by multiplex touch-down PCR. TCRdb redid the calling of the multiplex PCR reads with MiXCR, one entry per CDR3 protein. This sample has more than 1,100 distinct CDR3 sequences; 24% occur once, and the top ten carry 10% to 15%. TCR beta rearrangements were amplified from peripheral blood genomic DNA. The sequenced sample was blood. The receptors here all came from a human donor in good health.

The rearrangement uses TRBV10-3 and TRBJ2-7, with 8 positions matching TRBD1. V was pared by 7 bases and J by 1 base, with 3 bases of the junction left unmatched. Germline V lookup: CDR1 ENHRY, CDR2 SYGVKD. This CDR3 has 13 residues. CDR3 sequence reads: CAINGQGSYEQYV. The CDR3 region has the DNA TGTGCCATCAACGGACAGGGATCCTACGAGCAGTACGTC.

This clonotype was seen a handful of times. The chain employs TRBV11-2 and TRBJ2-2; TRBD2 might be the D (5 bases). Trimming took 1 base from V and 4 from J, leaving 7 bases between them. This CDR3 spans 14 amino acids. Germline V gene data show CDR1 as SGHAT and CDR2 as FQNNGV. The CDR3 DNA reads as TGTGCCAGCAGCTTAGTAGGGAGCACCGGGGAGCTGTTTTTT. Encoded protein: CASSLVGSTGELFF.

The chain carries TRBV11-2 and TRBJ2-1, with D uncertain. V was pared by 4 bases and J by 9 bases, with 19 bases between. This CDR3 has 15 residues. The germline V gene has CDR1 SGHAT and CDR2 FQNNGV. The CDR3 here is CASSYGASRLSEQFF. As DNA, the CDR3 is TGTGCCAGCAGCTACGGAGCTAGTCGACTGAGTGAGCAGTTCTTC. The whole variable domain, filled in from reference TRBV11-2 and TRBJ2-1, reads EAGVAQSPRYKIIEKRQSVAFWCNPISGHATLYWYQQILGQGPKLLIQFQNNGVVDDSQLPKDRFSAERLKGVDSTLKIQPAKLEDSAVYLCASSYGASRLSEQFFGPGTRLTVL.

This clonotype is large by share. The rearrangement links TRBV6-5 to TRBJ2-1, with D possibly matching TRBD2 (5 bases). Germline V gene sequence: CDR1 MNHEY, CDR2 SVGAGI. CDR3 length equals 14 residues. The V and J ends lost 6 bases and 8 bases respectively, with 17 bases between them. Here the CDR3 reads CASRGTGEIYEQFF. The CDR3 DNA reads as TGTGCCAGCAGGGGTACCGGGGAGATTTATGAGCAGTTCTTC.

Judged by abundance, this clonotype is large (0.1 to 1%). The chain is built from TRBV6-5 and TRBJ2-5, with unresolved D. This CDR3 has 13 residues. Trimming shortened V by 2 bases and J by 6 bases, and 10 bases separated the two germline ends. The germline V gene encodes CDR1 MNHEY and CDR2 SVGAGI. DNA for the CDR3: TGTGCCAGCAGTTACGGGGAAGGAAAGACCCAGTACTTC. It yields the protein CASSYGEGKTQYF.

This clonotype is large in the sample. The chain employs TRBV15 and TRBJ2-6; D unclear. There are 17 residues in the CDR3. Germline CDR1 reads LNHNV; CDR2 reads YYDKDF (reference sequence). V was shortened by 0 bases and J by 1 base, with 10 bases between the two germline ends. The CDR3, as DNA: TGTGCCACCAGCAGAGATCTGCAAGCGTCTGGGGCCAACGTCCTGACTTTC. Encoded protein: CATSRDLQASGANVLTF.

The CDR3 sequence: CASSPSQNTEAFF. For the CDR3, the DNA is TGTGCCAGCTCACCATCTCAGAACACTGAAGCTTTCTTT. This sequence joins TRBV18 and TRBJ1-1; D unresolved. This CDR3 has 13 residues. Germline V gene sequence: CDR1 KGHSH, CDR2 LQKENI. V lost 2 bases and J 1 base, leaving 5 bases between the germline ends.

This clonotype was detected once. One end of the junction is discordant with germline, which a read error may explain. This sequence joins TRBV12-3 or TRBV12-4 and TRBJ1-6; D is unclear. The CDR3 length is 13 residues. The CDR3 reads CASSFLQSSSLHF. CDR3 DNA: TGTGCCAGCAGTTTTTTGCAGAGTTCATCCCTCCACTTT.

This chain joins TRBV11-3 and TRBJ2-2; D possibly corresponds to TRBD1 (5 bases). V lost 2 bases to trimming and J lost 4 bases, with 11 bases between them. The CDR3 length is 15 residues. The germline CDR1 and CDR2 sequences are SGHNT and YENEEA. CDR3 amino acids: CASSLTQVVTGELFF. CDR3 nucleotides: TGTGCCAGCAGCTTAACACAGGTTGTCACCGGGGAGCTGTTTTTT.

This clonotype is termed medium-sized. The genes are TRBV5-4 and TRBJ2-1; D perhaps matches TRBD2 (6 bases). The CDR3 is 15 amino acids. Trimming cost V 2 bases and J 5 bases, with 14 bases left between them. Germline lookup yields CDR1 SGHNT and CDR2 YYREEE (reference sequence). DNA for the CDR3: TGTGCCAGCAGCTTCGGAGCGGGTTTCGACAATGAGCAGTTCTTC. This codes for CASSFGAGFDNEQFF.

This clonotype came up a few times. In DNA form, the CDR3 reads TGCAGTGCTAGAGATCAGACGGGGTACGGCTACACCTTC. It yields the protein CSARDQTGYGYTF. The chain has TRBV20-1 and TRBJ1-2; D gene uncertain. The germline V and J ends were trimmed by 0 bases and 8 bases, with 13 bases remaining between them. Germline V gene sequence: CDR1 DFQATT, CDR2 SNEGSKA (reference sequence). CDR3 length: 13 residues.

The chain links TRBV7-9 to TRBJ2-1; a possible D gene is TRBD2 (5 bases). The CDR3 is 12 amino acids. Trimming left V 2 bases short and J 7 bases short, with 6 bases between. The germline V gene encodes CDR1 SEHNR and CDR2 FQNEAQ (reference sequence). The CDR3 bases are TGTGCCAGCAGCTTAACGGGGAATGAGCAGTTCTTC. Its protein is CASSLTGNEQFF. Complete variable domain (other parts from reference TRBV7-9 and TRBJ2-1): DTGVSQNPRHKITKRGQNVTFRCDPISEHNRLYWYRQTLGQGPEFLTYFQNEAQLEKSRLLSDRFSAERPKGSFSTLEIQRTEQGDSAMYLCASSLTGNEQFFGPGTRLTVL.

This clonotype was observed a handful of times. The V and J genes are TRBV11-3 and TRBJ1-5; D is uncertain. Germline CDR1 SGHNT, CDR2 YENEEA. The V gene lost 4 bases and the J gene lost 9 bases, with 19 bases spanning the gap. CDR3 length: 15 residues. The CDR3 DNA follows: TGTGCCAGCAGCTCCCAGTATGGACCGGGGTGGCCCCAGCATTTT. Amino acids: CASSSQYGPGWPQHF.

In its sample, this clonotype is large. The chain carries TRBV11-3 and TRBJ1-2, with no clear D. Trimming pared 1 base from V and 0 bases from J, leaving 9 bases between. The length of the CDR3 is 15 residues. Germline V CDR1 and CDR2: SGHNT, YENEEA. The CDR3 spells CASSLVTGANYGYTF. CDR3 DNA: TGTGCCAGCAGCTTAGTAACGGGAGCTAACTATGGCTACACCTTC. Full variable domain (outside the CDR3, taken from reference TRBV11-3 and TRBJ1-2): EAGVVQSPRYKIIEKKQPVAFWCNPISGHNTLYWYLQNLGQGPELLIRYENEEAVDDSQLPKDRFSAERLKGVDSTLKIQPAELGDSAVYLCASSLVTGANYGYTFGSGTRLTVV.

This clonotype is medium-sized in the sample. The chain has TRBV18 and TRBJ2-3; 8 bases map to TRBD2. V dropped 2 bases and J dropped 5; count of bases not matched to a gene: 3. Germline values: CDR1 KGHSH, CDR2 LQKENI. CDR3 length: 14 residues. The CDR3 DNA sequence: TGTGCCAGCTCACCAGGACTAGCTGGAGATACGCAGTATTTT. Translating it yields CASSPGLAGDTQYF.

As regards this clonotype: A much larger clone is a single base away; this may be a read error. The chain combines TRBV5-8 with TRBJ1-2; D not certain. This CDR3 comprises 14 residues. CDR1 SGHTS and CDR2 YDEGEE come from the germline V gene. The CDR3 bases are TGTGCCAGCAGCCCGGACCGGGGTGACTATGGCTACTCCTTC. It yields the protein CASSPDRGDYGYSF.

The chain recombines TRBV12-3 or TRBV12-4 with TRBJ1-1; 7 nucleotides match TRBD1. The CDR3 loop spans 14 amino acids. V gave up 5 bases and J gave up 5 bases; unmatched junction bases: 8. The CDR3 is CASSPRQGLTEAFF. In DNA, the CDR3 is TGTGCCAGCAGTCCACGACAGGGCCTAACTGAAGCTTTCTTT.

By share of the sample, this clonotype is medium-sized. In DNA, the CDR3 is TGTGCCAGCAGTTTTAAGGGTCACGAGCAGTACTTC. Amino acids: CASSFKGHEQYF. The chain couples TRBV27 to TRBJ2-7; D gene unclear. The CDR3 has 12 amino acids. Germline CDR1 is MNHEY and CDR2 is SMNVEV (reference sequence). V was cut by 3 bases and J by 5 bases, with 8 bases left in between.

This clonotype counts as medium-sized. CDR3 sequence: CASILTGANEKLFF. The CDR3 DNA reads as TGTGCCAGCATTTTAACAGGAGCTAATGAAAAACTGTTTTTT. The chain links TRBV6-1 to TRBJ1-4, with a tentative D call TRBD1 (5 bases). Germline CDR1 is MNHNS and CDR2 is SASEGT. Trimming removed 7 bases from V and 3 bases from J, with 12 bases in between. This CDR3 has 14 amino acids.

This clonotype qualifies as medium-sized. V is TRBV5-4 and J is TRBJ1-2, with 7 bases that match TRBD1. Germline loops: CDR1 SGHNT, CDR2 YYREEE (reference sequence). This CDR3 is built from 18 residues. Trimming removed 1 base from V and 1 base from J; junction bases left unmatched: 13. Here the CDR3 DNA reads TGTGCCAGCAGCTTGTTTCGAGGTACAGGGGCGCGTAACTATGGCTACACCTTC. Its translation is CASSLFRGTGARNYGYTF.

By share, this clonotype ranks as large (0.1 to 1%). The chain combines TRBV12-3 or TRBV12-4 with TRBJ2-7; 7 bases are a match to TRBD1. CDR3 size: 12 residues. V lost 6 bases and J lost 6; bases outside the gene matches: 5. CDR3 DNA: TGTGCCAGCAGCACTACAGGGGCCGAGCAGTACGTC. It codes for CASSTTGAEQYV.

In its sample, this clonotype ranks as large. The chain recombines TRBV15 with TRBJ1-6; D gene ambiguous. Trimming removed 0 bases from V and 7 bases from J, with 1 base in between. In germline, CDR1 is LNHNV, CDR2 YYDKDF (reference sequence). This CDR3 is built from 12 residues. This CDR3 reads CATSRENSPLHF. The CDR3 bases are TGTGCCACCAGCAGAGAGAATTCACCCCTCCACTTT.

This clonotype was recorded only once. The chain couples TRBV29-1 to TRBJ2-7, with TRBD1 matching 11 bases. This CDR3 is 14 amino acids long. With V trimmed by 6 bases and J by 4 bases, 8 bases remained unmatched. The germline CDR1 and CDR2 sequences are SQVTM and ANQGSEA. The CDR3 region has the DNA TGCAGCGTCGACCGGACAGGGGGCCCGTACGAGCAGTACTTC. Residues: CSVDRTGGPYEQYF.

This clonotype is large. The rearrangement uses TRBV19 and TRBJ2-2, with a possible D match to TRBD2 (7 bases). The CDR3 totals 17 residues. Deletions cut 8 bases from V and 5 bases from J, with 24 bases between. Germline V gene data show CDR1 as LNHDA and CDR2 as SQIVND (reference sequence). CDR3 in DNA: TGTGCCAGTGCCACGACAGGAGCGGGAATCGGGACCGGGGAGCTGTTTTTT. As protein: CASATTGAGIGTGELFF.

This chain links TRBV7-9 with TRBJ1-2; 8 nucleotides agree with TRBD1. CDR3 length: 12 residues. V lost 5 bases and J lost 8; bases outside the gene matches: 4. Per germline, CDR1 SEHNR and CDR2 FQNEAQ (reference sequence). DNA for the CDR3: TGTGCCAGCAGCCAGACAGGGGACGGCTACACCTTC. This encodes CASSQTGDGYTF.

Sample share makes this clonotype medium-sized. The genes are TRBV6-5 and TRBJ1-2; tentative D call: TRBD1 (5 bases). The CDR3 is 16 amino acids. Germline CDR1 MNHEY, CDR2 SVGAGI. Trimming stripped 0 bases from V and 5 bases from J, with 16 bases between. In DNA, the CDR3 is TGTGCCAGCAGTTACTCAGGACAAGTGGGTTTTTATGGCTACACCTTC. Its protein product is CASSYSGQVGFYGYTF.

This clonotype was recorded a few times. This chain's CDR3 is CASKALTGELFF. CDR3 nucleotides: TGTGCCAGCAAGGCCCTTACCGGGGAGCTGTTTTTT. The chain is built from TRBV28 and TRBJ2-2; D gene unclear. V lost 7 bases, J lost 5 bases, and 8 bases lay in between. Germline CDR1 MDHEN, CDR2 SYDVKM. The CDR3 is 12 amino acids. Full variable domain (rest looked up from reference TRBV28 and TRBJ2-2): DVKVTQSSRYLVKRTGEKVFLECVQDMDHENMFWYRQDPGLGLRLIYFSYDVKMKEKGDIPEGYSVSREKKERFSLILESASTNQTSMYLCASKALTGELFFGEGSRLTVL.

The CDR3: CASNSAGTSGVEQYF. In nucleotides, the CDR3 is TGTGCCAGCAACTCAGCCGGGACTAGCGGAGTCGAGCAGTACTTC. This chain connects TRBV28 to TRBJ2-7; 11 nucleotides align to TRBD2. Trimming at V came to 7 bases and at J to 6 bases, leaving 11 bases not matched to a gene. The germline CDR1 and CDR2 sequences are MDHEN and SYDVKM. This CDR3 comprises 15 residues. The whole variable domain, filled in from reference TRBV28 and TRBJ2-7, reads DVKVTQSSRYLVKRTGEKVFLECVQDMDHENMFWYRQDPGLGLRLIYFSYDVKMKEKGDIPEGYSVSREKKERFSLILESASTNQTSMYLCASNSAGTSGVEQYFGPGTRLTVT.

Judged by abundance, this clonotype is medium-sized. This chain connects TRBV18 to TRBJ1-2; D unresolved. V lost 1 base to trimming and J lost 8 bases, with 8 bases between them. The CDR3 is 12 amino acids. The V gene's germline CDR1 is KGHSH and CDR2 LQKENI. DNA for the CDR3: TGTGCCAGCTCACCACGACCGCTCGGCTACACCTTC. It encodes CASSPRPLGYTF.

The CDR3 DNA follows: TGTGCCAGCAGTCCGCCGGGACTAGGATTCTACGAGCAGTACTTC. Its translation is CASSPPGLGFYEQYF. The V call is TRBV27, the J call TRBJ2-7; 8 bases fit TRBD2. Germline V gene lookup returns CDR1 MNHEY and CDR2 SMNVEV (reference sequence). This CDR3 is 15 amino acids long. The junction had 9 bases not matched to a gene; V was cut back by 5 bases and J by 3 bases.

This clonotype has only a few counts. The chain joins TRBV7-9 to TRBJ2-3, with 10 bases matching TRBD1. The CDR3 is 16 amino acids. Trimming cost V 4 bases and J 7 bases; bases outside gene matches: 11. The V gene's germline CDR1 is SEHNR and CDR2 FQNEAQ (reference sequence). The CDR3 sequence is CASSSGQGGVTYTQYF. CDR3 bases: TGTGCCAGCAGCTCTGGACAGGGGGGTGTGACATATACGCAGTATTTT.

This clonotype was picked up a small number of times. The chain recombines TRBV11-3 with TRBJ1-2; D is perhaps TRBD1 (5 bases). V was trimmed by 3 bases and J by 6 bases, leaving 11 bases between them. The CDR3 extends over 13 amino acids. CDR1 is SGHNT, CDR2 YENEEA, per germline. The CDR3 here is CASSFGREDGYTF. The CDR3 DNA reads TGTGCCAGCAGCTTTGGCAGGGAGGATGGCTACACCTTC.